The 7 T cell receptor beta chains in this list originate from one sample, sequenced in a study of cytomegalovirus exposure and HLA in healthy donors. PCR amplification relied on 60 Vbeta primers (plus 13 Jbeta primers). This table comes from immunoSEQ multiplex PCR, and its TCRdb copy is limited to in-frame clones, with some not included. The sample consists of roughly 200,000 clones, about four fifths of them appearing once. The material sequenced was PBMCs. The receptors here all came from a man aged 40-49 years in good health and CMV-seropositive.

This chain links TRBV4-1 with TRBJ2-7, with 11 bases matching TRBD1. The germline V gene has CDR1 MGHRA and CDR2 YSYEKL. V was pared by 0 bases and J by 3 bases, with 1 base of the junction left unmatched. This CDR3 has 15 residues. The CDR3 DNA reads as TGCGCCAGCAGCCAAGATGGGACAGGGGGCTACGAGCAGTACTTC. Residues: CASSQDGTGGYEQYF.

CDR3 sequence reads: CASSLPGPAYNEQFF. The CDR3 DNA follows: TGTGCCAGCAGTTTACCGGGTCCGGCCTACAATGAGCAGTTCTTC. The rearrangement joins TRBV5-4 to TRBJ2-1; D ambiguous. The V gene lost 5 bases and the J gene lost 2 bases, with 14 bases spanning the gap. Germline values: CDR1 SGHNT, CDR2 YYREEE (reference sequence). The CDR3 extends over 15 amino acids.

The chain is built from TRBV7-3 and TRBJ2-5; 9 bases align to TRBD1. The CDR3 length is 15 residues. The V gene's germline CDR1 is SGHTA and CDR2 FQGTGA. The junction had 6 bases not matched to a gene; V was cut back by 5 bases and J by 2 bases. This CDR3 is CASSRGTGLQETQYF. The CDR3 nucleotides read TGTGCCAGCAGCCGTGGGACAGGGCTACAAGAGACCCAGTACTTC. Full variable domain (remainder filled in from reference TRBV7-3 and TRBJ2-5): GAGVSQTPSNKVTEKGKYVELRCDPISGHTALYWYRQSLGQGPEFLIYFQGTGAADDSGLPNDRFFAVRPEGSVSTLKIQRTERGDSAVYLCASSRGTGLQETQYFGPGTRLLVL.

The V gene is TRBV6-5, the J gene TRBJ1-3, with 8 bases identical to TRBD1. The germline gives CDR1 MNHEY, CDR2 SVGAGI. The J segment lost 4 bases and the V segment lost 5 bases, leaving 7 bases of the junction unmatched. This CDR3 is built from 15 residues. CDR3 residues: CASSIQGVEGNTIYF. The CDR3 DNA follows: TGTGCCAGCAGTATACAGGGGGTTGAGGGAAACACCATATATTTT.

The CDR3: CASSPLAGGPSYEQYF. In DNA, the CDR3 is TGTGCCAGCAGCCCCTTGGCGGGAGGGCCCTCCTACGAGCAGTACTTC. The chain has TRBV7-9 and TRBJ2-7; TRBD2 agrees at 9 bases. The J segment lost 0 bases and the V segment lost 5 bases, leaving 8 bases of the junction unmatched. The CDR3 covers 16 residues. Looked up from germline, CDR1 is SEHNR and CDR2 is FQNEAQ (reference sequence).

There are a few counts of this clone. The chain combines TRBV5-4 with TRBJ1-1; 7 bases are shared with TRBD1. The germline V gene encodes CDR1 SGHNT and CDR2 YYREEE (reference sequence). The CDR3 contains 16 residues. The V and J ends lost 5 bases and 0 bases, in that order; junction bases with no gene match: 10. CDR3 sequence: CASSFTTGRMNTEAFF. CDR3 nucleotide sequence: TGTGCCAGCAGTTTCACGACAGGGAGGATGAACACTGAAGCTTTCTTT. The complete variable domain, with remaining parts taken from reference TRBV5-4 and TRBJ1-1, reads ETGVTQSPTHLIKTRGQQVTLRCSSQSGHNTVSWYQQALGQGPQFIFQYYREEENGRGNFPPRFSGLQFPNYSSELNVNALELDDSALYLCASSFTTGRMNTEAFFGQGTRLTVV.

The chain couples TRBV30 to TRBJ2-2; D is unresolved. Germline lookup yields CDR1 GTSNPN and CDR2 SVGIG (reference sequence). This CDR3 has 11 amino acids. Trimming pared 3 bases from V and 7 bases from J, leaving 6 bases between. CDR3 in DNA: TGTGCCTGGAGAATCGGCGGGGAGCTGTTTTTT. This codes for CAWRIGGELFF.